The 2 T cell receptor beta chains below all came from one sample that was sequenced in a study of T cell changes during pregnancy in multiple sclerosis. Sequenced by immunoSEQ multiplex PCR; TCRdb stores in-frame clones only, minus some. The table records tens of thousands of clones, approximately 89% of them present only once. The source was peripheral blood, collected in the third trimester of pregnancy. These receptors originate from a female donor in good health, enrolled as a control in a pregnancy study.

The CDR3 sequence is CARSADRDTGELFF. The CDR3 nucleotides read TGTGCCAGAAGTGCCGACAGGGACACCGGGGAGCTGTTTTTT. The V gene is TRBV7-5, the J gene TRBJ2-2; TRBD1, the D gene given by the table, was not confirmed from the DNA. TRBV7-5 is deemed a pseudogene. CDR3 length equals 14 residues.

The CDR3 spells CASSGGPLGGDEQYF. CDR3 in DNA: TGTGCCAGCAGCGGGGGCCCCCTCGGCGGTGACGAGCAGTACTTC. The chain employs TRBV7-9 and TRBJ2-7; D perhaps matches TRBD1 (6 bases). V dropped 5 bases and J dropped 5 bases, with 19 bases sitting between them. The CDR3 extends over 15 amino acids. Germline CDR1 and CDR2: SEHNR and FQNEAQ (reference sequence).